These 19 T cell receptor beta chains came from one sample sequenced in a study of blood T cell repertoires in COVID-19. Clones were read by immunoSEQ multiplex PCR, and TCRdb kept only the in-frame ones, dropping some. The data contain about 35,000 clones, over 80% of them singletons. Sequences were obtained from peripheral blood. The receptor set was obtained from a man older than 75 with active COVID-19.

The chain carries TRBV7-7 and TRBJ2-2; the D gene is possibly TRBD2 (5 bases). The CDR3 has 14 amino acids. Germline CDR1 reads SSHAT; CDR2 reads FNYEAQ (reference sequence). Deletions cut 2 bases from V and 5 bases from J, with 9 bases between. The CDR3 DNA is TGTGCCAGCAGCTTAAGACCGGGAACCGGGGAGCTGTTTTTT. This encodes CASSLRPGTGELFF.

J is TRBJ1-2 and V is TRBV6-5; the D gene is possibly TRBD1 (6 bases). Trimming pared 6 bases from V and 0 bases from J, leaving 11 bases between. Germline V gene data show CDR1 as MNHEY and CDR2 as SVGAGI. The CDR3 is 14 amino acids. The CDR3 DNA sequence: TGTGCCAGCAGGCGCGACAGGTCTAACTATGGCTACACCTTC. Amino acids: CASRRDRSNYGYTF.

V is TRBV28 and J is TRBJ2-7, with TRBD1 matching 8 bases. CDR1 MDHEN and CDR2 SYDVKM come from the germline V gene. The CDR3 contains 14 residues. Germline trimming cut 6 bases from V and 0 bases from J; bases unmatched to any gene: 4. The CDR3 sequence: CASRPGGSSYEQYF. In DNA, the CDR3 is TGTGCCAGCAGACCAGGGGGCAGCTCCTACGAGCAGTACTTC.

The gene calls are TRBV7-2 and TRBJ2-3; D call uncertain. V lost 4 bases to trimming and J lost 4 bases, with 3 bases between them. The CDR3 sequence is 11 residues long. Per germline, CDR1 SGHTA and CDR2 FQGNSA. The chain's CDR3 is CASSSSDTQYF. DNA for the CDR3: TGTGCCAGCAGCTCCTCAGATACGCAGTATTTT.

The V gene is TRBV18, the J gene TRBJ2-1, with 10 positions matching TRBD1. CDR3 length equals 16 residues. The V gene end was trimmed by 0 bases and the J gene end by 6 bases; junction bases not matched to a gene: 5. CDR1 and CDR2 (germline): KGHSH, LQKENI. The CDR3 is CASSPPDRGARNEQFF. The CDR3 DNA sequence: TGTGCCAGCTCACCACCGGACAGGGGGGCGCGCAATGAGCAGTTCTTC. Combining the CDR3 with reference TRBV18 and TRBJ2-1 gives the whole variable domain NAGVMQNPRHLVRRRGQEARLRCSPMKGHSHVYWYRQLPEEGLKFMVYLQKENIIDESGMPKERFSAEFPKEGPSILRIQQVVRGDSAAYFCASSPPDRGARNEQFFGPGTRLTVL.

In its sample, this clone was seen once. CDR3 coding DNA: TGTGCCAGCGGGACTAGCGGATACAATGAGCAGTTCTTC. It specifies CASGTSGYNEQFF. This sequence joins TRBV11-2 and TRBJ2-1, with 11 bases that match TRBD2. CDR3 length: 13 residues. The trim removed 8 bases at V and 4 bases at J, leaving 1 base unmatched. Germline CDR1 and CDR2: SGHAT and FQNNGV. Filled out from reference TRBV11-2 and TRBJ2-1, the complete variable domain reads EAGVAQSPRYKIIEKRQSVAFWCNPISGHATLYWYQQILGQGPKLLIQFQNNGVVDDSQLPKDRFSAERLKGVDSTLKIQPAKLEDSAVYLCASGTSGYNEQFFGPGTRLTVL.

The chain links TRBV7-2 to TRBJ2-7; 8 positions agree with TRBD2. The ends lost 5 bases at V and 0 bases at J; junction bases unmatched: 3. Per germline, CDR1 SGHTA and CDR2 FQGNSA. The CDR3 consists of 14 residues. The DNA for the CDR3 is TGTGCCAGCAGCCAAACTAGCGGCTCCTACGAGCAGTACTTC. Amino acids: CASSQTSGSYEQYF.

The chain recombines TRBV3-1 (or the pseudogene TRBV3-2) with TRBJ2-7, with TRBD1 matching 7 bases. J lost 2 bases, V lost 0 bases, and 7 bases had no gene match. Per germline, CDR1 LGHDT and CDR2 YNNKEL (reference sequence). The CDR3 loop spans 16 amino acids. The CDR3 loop is CASSQDGPGTAYEQYF. CDR3 bases: TGTGCCAGCAGCCAAGATGGTCCGGGGACAGCCTACGAGCAGTACTTC.

This sequence joins TRBV4-1 and TRBJ2-2; TRBD2 agrees at 13 bases. CDR1 and CDR2 (germline): MGHRA, YSYEKL. Trimming cost V 4 bases and J 0 bases; bases outside gene matches: 5. This CDR3 region has 18 residues. The CDR3 protein is CASSRYGTSGTNTGELFF. The CDR3 nucleotides read TGCGCCAGCAGCCGGTACGGGACTAGCGGGACGAACACCGGGGAGCTGTTTTTT.

CDR3 nucleotide sequence: TGTGCCAGCAGCTTAGATTGGGGAGGAGGTAGAGAGCAGTACTTC. Its protein product is CASSLDWGGGREQYF. This chain links TRBV7-2 with TRBJ2-7, with D perhaps TRBD2 (6 bases). The germline V and J ends were trimmed by 1 base and 7 bases, with 17 bases remaining between them. Germline values: CDR1 SGHTA, CDR2 FQGNSA. This CDR3 is 15 amino acids long.

This clone was seen just once. The chain couples TRBV2 to TRBJ1-2, with TRBD1 matching 10 bases. CDR1 and CDR2 from the germline V gene are SNHLY and FYNNEI. The CDR3 totals 15 residues. The V gene end was trimmed by 5 bases and the J gene end by 4 bases; junction bases not matched to a gene: 7. CDR3 in DNA: TGTGCCAGCAGTCGTGACAGGGGGCCTGGCTATGGCTACACCTTC. Encoded protein: CASSRDRGPGYGYTF.

The chain carries TRBV24-1 and TRBJ2-1; 8 positions agree with TRBD1. This CDR3 contains 15 residues. Germline CDR1 and CDR2: KGHDR and SFDVKD. The J segment lost 6 bases and the V segment lost 7 bases, leaving 10 bases of the junction unmatched. In DNA, the CDR3 is TGTGCCACCAGCCTAGGGACAGGCGGGATCAATGAGCAGTTCTTC. Amino acid sequence: CATSLGTGGINEQFF.

This chain links TRBV10-2 with TRBJ2-3; 9 bases match TRBD2. Unmatched junction bases numbered 3, after V lost 3 bases and J lost 2 bases. This CDR3 comprises 15 residues. Germline V gene data show CDR1 as WSHSY and CDR2 as SAAADI. Written as DNA, the CDR3 is TGCGCCAGCAGTGAAGTAGCGGGAGTCACAGATACGCAGTATTTT. Protein product: CASSEVAGVTDTQYF.

The chain combines TRBV7-7 with TRBJ2-2; no clear D. V lost 5 bases, J lost 7 bases, and 11 bases lay in between. The germline V gene encodes CDR1 SSHAT and CDR2 FNYEAQ (reference sequence). The CDR3 is 13 amino acids. The DNA for the CDR3 is TGTGCCAGCAGCCTCGCCCGCGGCGGGGAGCTGTTTTTT. It specifies CASSLARGGELFF.

This chain connects TRBV7-9 to TRBJ1-1; D is unresolved. The germline V gene encodes CDR1 SEHNR and CDR2 FQNEAQ (reference sequence). The ends were cut back, 5 bases at V and 5 bases at J, with 9 bases in the middle. This CDR3 is built from 12 residues. The DNA of the CDR3 is TGTGCCAGCAGCATTACGGTAACTGAAGCTTTCTTT. Amino acid sequence: CASSITVTEAFF.

This clone has only a few counts. V is TRBV7-2 and J is TRBJ2-1; 7 bases align to TRBD1. The germline V gene has CDR1 SGHTA and CDR2 FQGNSA. The CDR3 loop spans 17 amino acids. V lost 5 bases and J lost 1; bases outside the gene matches: 11. This CDR3 is CASSHRRTGVSYNEQFF. DNA for the CDR3: TGTGCCAGCAGCCATAGACGAACAGGGGTTTCCTACAATGAGCAGTTCTTC.

This chain joins TRBV28 and TRBJ1-1, with D unresolved. Germline CDR1 and CDR2: MDHEN and SYDVKM. Between the trimmed V and J ends, which lost 3 bases and 4 bases, there was a span of 6 bases. This CDR3 comprises 12 residues. This chain's CDR3 is CASSFEVTEAFF. In DNA, the CDR3 is TGTGCCAGCAGTTTTGAGGTCACTGAAGCTTTCTTT.

The rearrangement links TRBV5-1 to TRBJ2-6; 9 bases are shared with TRBD2. CDR1 is SGHRS and CDR2 is YFSETQ in the germline V gene. The ends lost 3 bases at V and 3 bases at J; junction bases unmatched: 4. CDR3 length: 16 residues. The CDR3 is CASSSSGRSGANVLTF. Written as DNA, the CDR3 is TGCGCCAGCAGCTCGAGCGGGAGGAGTGGGGCCAACGTCCTGACTTTC.

The V and J genes are TRBV11-3 and TRBJ2-5; 9 bases agree with TRBD2. V gave up 5 bases and J gave up 4 bases; unmatched junction bases: 2. Germline V lookup: CDR1 SGHNT, CDR2 YENEEA. The CDR3 has 13 residues. CDR3 region: CASSLSGRETQYF. DNA for the CDR3: TGTGCCAGCAGCCTTAGCGGGAGAGAGACCCAGTACTTC.